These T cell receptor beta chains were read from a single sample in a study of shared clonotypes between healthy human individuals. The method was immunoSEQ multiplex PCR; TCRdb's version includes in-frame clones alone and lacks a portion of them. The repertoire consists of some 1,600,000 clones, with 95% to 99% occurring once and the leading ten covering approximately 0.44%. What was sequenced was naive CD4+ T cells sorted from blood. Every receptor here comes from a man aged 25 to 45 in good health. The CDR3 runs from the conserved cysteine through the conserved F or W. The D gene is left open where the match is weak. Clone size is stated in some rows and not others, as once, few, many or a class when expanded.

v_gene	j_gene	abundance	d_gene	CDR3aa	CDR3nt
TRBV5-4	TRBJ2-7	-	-	CASSSRSRSSYEQYF	TGTGCCAGCAGCTCAAGGTCCAGGAGCTCCTACGAGCAGTACTTC
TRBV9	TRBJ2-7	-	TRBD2	CASSVSPGVAGGFEQYF	TGTGCCAGCAGCGTATCCCCCGGGGTAGCGGGAGGGTTCGAGCAGTACTTC
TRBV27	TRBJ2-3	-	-	CASSRGDTQYF	TGTGCCAGCAGCAGGGGTGATACGCAGTATTTT
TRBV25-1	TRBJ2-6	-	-	CASSWSGANVLTF	TGTGCCAGCAGTTGGTCCGGGGCCAACGTCCTGACTTTC
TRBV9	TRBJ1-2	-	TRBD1	CASSPRQGNYGYTF	TGTGCCAGCAGCCCTCGACAGGGCAACTATGGCTACACCTTC
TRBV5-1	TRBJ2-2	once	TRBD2	CASSYSGKNTGELFF	TGCGCCAGCAGCTATAGCGGGAAGAACACCGGGGAGCTGTTTTTT
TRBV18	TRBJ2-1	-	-	CASSPFSRASSYNEQFF	TGTGCCAGCTCACCATTTTCCAGGGCGAGCTCCTACAATGAGCAGTTCTTC
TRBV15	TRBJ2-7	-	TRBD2	CATSRVVGVGKRDTYEQYF	TGTGCCACCAGCAGAGTGGTGGGTGTGGGTAAGCGGGATACCTACGAGCAGTACTTC
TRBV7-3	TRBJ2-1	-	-	CASSQGVGDEQFF	TGTGCCAGCAGCCAAGGGGTGGGCGATGAGCAGTTCTTC
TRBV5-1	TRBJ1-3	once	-	CASSLTDSGNTIYF	TGCGCCAGCAGCCTAACGGACAGTGGAAACACCATATATTTT